The table lists the clone carrying this T cell receptor beta chain with many counts. Its antigen is currently unknown. The germline V gene encodes CDR1 SGDLS and CDR2 YYNGEE. Trimming took 4 bases from V and 5 from J; bases not matched to a gene: 5. The CDR3 covers 15 residues. MiXCR, applied by TCRdb to the 5' RACE reads, yields one record per CDR3 protein. Among some 440,000 distinct CDR3 sequences listed, roughly 23% were seen once. The data were taken from a study of T-cell memory formation after mild COVID-19. General study results and limits: Some SARS-CoV-2-responding clones were already detected in memory before infection.

The TCR sequence derives from an adult woman who had mild COVID-19 (a few samples of this study predate the infection). Cell type and time point are not known. Sequences were obtained from PBMCs or a T cell subset sorted from them (not recorded which). This rearrangement joins TRBV9 to TRBJ1-6, with 8 bases identical to TRBD1. CDR3 amino acids: CASSPRTGNNSPLHF. DNA of the CDR3: TGTGCCAGCAGCCCCCGGACAGGGAATAATTCACCCCTCCACTTT.